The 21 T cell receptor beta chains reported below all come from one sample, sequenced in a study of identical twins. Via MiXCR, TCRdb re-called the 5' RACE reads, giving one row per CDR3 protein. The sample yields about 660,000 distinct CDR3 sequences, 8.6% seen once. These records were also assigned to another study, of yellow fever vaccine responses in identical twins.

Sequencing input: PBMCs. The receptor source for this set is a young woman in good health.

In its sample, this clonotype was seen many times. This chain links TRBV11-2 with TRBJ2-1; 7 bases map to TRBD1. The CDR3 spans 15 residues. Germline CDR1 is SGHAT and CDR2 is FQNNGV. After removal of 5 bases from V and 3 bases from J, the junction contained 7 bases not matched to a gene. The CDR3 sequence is CASSPTTGNYNEQFF. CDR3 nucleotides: TGTGCCAGCAGCCCCACGACAGGGAACTACAATGAGCAGTTCTTC.

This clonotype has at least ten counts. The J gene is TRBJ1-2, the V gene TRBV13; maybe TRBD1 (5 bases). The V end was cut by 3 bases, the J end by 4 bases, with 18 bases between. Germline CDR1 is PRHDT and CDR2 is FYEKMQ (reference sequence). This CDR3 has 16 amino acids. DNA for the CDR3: TGTGCCAGCAGCTTTCGTGGGGGTAACCCCTTCTATGGCTACACCTTC. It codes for CASSFRGGNPFYGYTF. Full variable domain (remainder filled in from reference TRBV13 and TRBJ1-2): AAGVIQSPRHLIKEKRETATLKCYPIPRHDTVYWYQQGPGQDPQFLISFYEKMQSDKGSIPDRFSAQQFSDYHSELNMSSLELGDSALYFCASSFRGGNPFYGYTFGSGTRLTVV.

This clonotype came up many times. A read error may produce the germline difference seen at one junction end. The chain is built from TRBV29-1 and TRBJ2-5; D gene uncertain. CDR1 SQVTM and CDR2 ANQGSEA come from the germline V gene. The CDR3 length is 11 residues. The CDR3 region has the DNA TGCAGCGCAACACTTCTTCAATCCCCGTTGTTC. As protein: CSATLLQSPLF. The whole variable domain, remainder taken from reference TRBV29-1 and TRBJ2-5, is SAVISQKPSRDICQRGTSLTIQCQVDSQVTMMFWYRQQPGQSLTLIATANQGSEATYESGFVIDKFPISRPNLTFSTLTVSNMSPEDSSIYLCSATLLQSPLFGPGTRLLVL.

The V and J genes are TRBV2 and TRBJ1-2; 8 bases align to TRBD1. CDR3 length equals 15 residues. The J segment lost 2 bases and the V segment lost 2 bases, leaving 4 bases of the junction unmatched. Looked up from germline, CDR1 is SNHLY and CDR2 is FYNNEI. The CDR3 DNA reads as TGTGCCAGCAGTGAATGGGCAGGGGGCAACTATGGCTACACCTTC. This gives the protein CASSEWAGGNYGYTF. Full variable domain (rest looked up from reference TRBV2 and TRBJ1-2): EPEVTQTPSHQVTQMGQEVILRCVPISNHLYFYWYRQILGQKVEFLVSFYNNEISEKSEIFDDQFSVERPDGSNFTLKIRSTKLEDSAMYFCASSEWAGGNYGYTFGSGTRLTVV.

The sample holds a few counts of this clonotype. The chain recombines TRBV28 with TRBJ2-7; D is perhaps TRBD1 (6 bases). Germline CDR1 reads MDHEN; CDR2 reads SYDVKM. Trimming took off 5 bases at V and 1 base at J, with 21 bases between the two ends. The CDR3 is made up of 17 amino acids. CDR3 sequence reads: CASSPNGGTGPSYEQYF. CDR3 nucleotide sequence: TGTGCCAGCAGTCCCAATGGCGGCACAGGGCCTTCCTACGAGCAGTACTTC.

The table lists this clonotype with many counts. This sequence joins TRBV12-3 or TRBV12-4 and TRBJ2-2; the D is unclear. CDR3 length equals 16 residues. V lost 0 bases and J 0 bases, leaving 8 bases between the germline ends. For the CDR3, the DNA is TGTGCCAGCAGTTTAGCGGCAAGTCCGAACACCGGGGAGCTGTTTTTT. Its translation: CASSLAASPNTGELFF.

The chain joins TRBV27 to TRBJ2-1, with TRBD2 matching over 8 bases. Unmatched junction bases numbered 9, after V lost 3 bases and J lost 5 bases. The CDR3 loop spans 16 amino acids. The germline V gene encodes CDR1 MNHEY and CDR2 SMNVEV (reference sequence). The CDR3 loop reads CASSFKAGGPHNEQFF. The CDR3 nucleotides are TGTGCCAGCAGTTTCAAGGCGGGGGGCCCTCACAATGAGCAGTTCTTC.

CDR3 loop: CASSYPGSGDTEAFF. The CDR3 bases are TGTGCCAGCAGTTACCCGGGATCCGGGGACACTGAAGCTTTCTTT. This chain links TRBV28 with TRBJ1-1; no firm D call. Trimming took off 4 bases at V and 3 bases at J, with 15 bases between the two ends. The CDR3 sequence is 15 residues long. Germline loops: CDR1 MDHEN, CDR2 SYDVKM. Full variable domain (outside the CDR3, taken from reference TRBV28 and TRBJ1-1): DVKVTQSSRYLVKRTGEKVFLECVQDMDHENMFWYRQDPGLGLRLIYFSYDVKMKEKGDIPEGYSVSREKKERFSLILESASTNQTSMYLCASSYPGSGDTEAFFGQGTRLTVV.

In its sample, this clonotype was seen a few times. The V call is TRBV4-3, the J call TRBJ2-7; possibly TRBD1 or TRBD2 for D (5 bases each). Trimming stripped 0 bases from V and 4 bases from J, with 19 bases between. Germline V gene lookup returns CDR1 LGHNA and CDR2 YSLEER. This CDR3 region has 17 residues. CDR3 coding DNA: TGCGCCAGCAGCCAAGATACCGGGGCCCCCCCCTTATACGAGCAGTACTTC. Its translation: CASSQDTGAPPLYEQYF.

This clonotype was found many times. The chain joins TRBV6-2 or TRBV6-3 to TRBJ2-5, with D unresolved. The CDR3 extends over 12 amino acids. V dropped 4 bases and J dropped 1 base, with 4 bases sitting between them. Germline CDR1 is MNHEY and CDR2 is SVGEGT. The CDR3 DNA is TGTGCCAGCAGTTTCCTCCAAGAGACCCAGTACTTC. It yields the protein CASSFLQETQYF.

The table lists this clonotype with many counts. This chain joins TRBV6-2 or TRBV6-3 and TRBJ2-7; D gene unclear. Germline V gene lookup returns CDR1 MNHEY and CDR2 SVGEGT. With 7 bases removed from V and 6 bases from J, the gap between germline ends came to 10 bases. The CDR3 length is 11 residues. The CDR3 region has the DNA TGTGCCAGCACTAATTCCGTCGAGCAGTACTTC. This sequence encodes CASTNSVEQYF.

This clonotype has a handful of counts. The CDR3 spells CASSPETSALHF. As DNA, the CDR3 is TGTGCCAGCAGTCCCGAAACATCGGCCCTCCACTTT. V gene TRBV12-3 or TRBV12-4 combines with J gene TRBJ1-6; D unresolved. The CDR3 runs to 12 residues. Trimming removed 5 bases from V and 14 bases from J, with 13 bases in between.

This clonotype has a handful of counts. CDR3 nucleotides: TGTGCCAGCAGCCCGAGTCCAAAGCATTACAATGAGCAGTTCTTC. Amino acid sequence: CASSPSPKHYNEQFF. The chain uses TRBV11-2 and TRBJ2-1; D not resolved. Germline V gene data show CDR1 as SGHAT and CDR2 as FQNNGV. This CDR3 region has 15 residues. The V end lost 5 bases, the J end lost 4 bases, and 15 bases lay between the germline ends. Together with reference TRBV11-2 and TRBJ2-1, the CDR3 gives the full variable domain: EAGVAQSPRYKIIEKRQSVAFWCNPISGHATLYWYQQILGQGPKLLIQFQNNGVVDDSQLPKDRFSAERLKGVDSTLKIQPAKLEDSAVYLCASSPSPKHYNEQFFGPGTRLTVL.

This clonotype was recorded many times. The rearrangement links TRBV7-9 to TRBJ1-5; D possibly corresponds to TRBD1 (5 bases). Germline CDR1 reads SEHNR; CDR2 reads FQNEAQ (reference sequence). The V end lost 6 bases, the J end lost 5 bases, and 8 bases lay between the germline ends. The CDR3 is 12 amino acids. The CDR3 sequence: CASSLTDQPQHF. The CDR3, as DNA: TGTGCCAGCAGTTTGACAGATCAGCCCCAGCATTTT. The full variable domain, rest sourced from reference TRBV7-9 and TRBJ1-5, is DTGVSQNPRHKITKRGQNVTFRCDPISEHNRLYWYRQTLGQGPEFLTYFQNEAQLEKSRLLSDRFSAERPKGSFSTLEIQRTEQGDSAMYLCASSLTDQPQHFGDGTRLSIL.

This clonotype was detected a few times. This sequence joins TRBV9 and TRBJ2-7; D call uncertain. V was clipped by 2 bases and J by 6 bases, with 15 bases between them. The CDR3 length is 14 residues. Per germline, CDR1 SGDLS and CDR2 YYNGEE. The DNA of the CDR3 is TGTGCCAGCAGCGTCGCCCCCCTGGGCGGCGAGCAGTACTTC. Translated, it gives CASSVAPLGGEQYF.

The CDR3 is CASSTQGDLREQFF. The DNA for the CDR3 is TGTGCCAGCAGCACCCAAGGGGACCTCAGGGAGCAGTTCTTC. V usage is TRBV7-9 and J usage is TRBJ2-1, with D perhaps assigned TRBD1 or TRBD2 (5 bases each). The CDR3 runs to 14 residues. V lost 5 bases and J lost 10, with 18 bases in between. Germline V gene data show CDR1 as SEHNR and CDR2 as FQNEAQ (reference sequence).

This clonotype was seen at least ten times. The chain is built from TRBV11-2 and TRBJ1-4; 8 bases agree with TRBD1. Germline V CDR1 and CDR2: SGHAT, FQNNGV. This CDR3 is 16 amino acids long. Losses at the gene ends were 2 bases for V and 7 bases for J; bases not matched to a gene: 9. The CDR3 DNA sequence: TGTGCCAGCAGCTTATATCAGGGGGCAGGCGGTGAAAAACTGTTTTTT. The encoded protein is CASSLYQGAGGEKLFF.

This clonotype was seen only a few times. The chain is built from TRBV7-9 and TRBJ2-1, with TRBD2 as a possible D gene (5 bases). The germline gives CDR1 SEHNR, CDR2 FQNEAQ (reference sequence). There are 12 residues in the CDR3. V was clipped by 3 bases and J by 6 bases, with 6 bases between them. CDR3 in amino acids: CASSFSVNEQFF. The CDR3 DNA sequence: TGTGCCAGCAGCTTTAGCGTCAATGAGCAGTTCTTC.

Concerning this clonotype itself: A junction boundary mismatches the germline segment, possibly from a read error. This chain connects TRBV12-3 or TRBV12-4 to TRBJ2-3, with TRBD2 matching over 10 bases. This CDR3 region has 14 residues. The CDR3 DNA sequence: TGTGCCAGCAGTCTAGCGGGGGACACAGATCCGCAGTATTTT. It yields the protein CASSLAGDTDPQYF.

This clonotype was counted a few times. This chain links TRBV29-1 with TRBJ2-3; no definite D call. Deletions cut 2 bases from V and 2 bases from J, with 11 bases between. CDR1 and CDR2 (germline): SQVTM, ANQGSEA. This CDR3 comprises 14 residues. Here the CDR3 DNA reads TGCAGCGTTGAATATGCCAACTACACAGATACGCAGTATTTT. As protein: CSVEYANYTDTQYF.

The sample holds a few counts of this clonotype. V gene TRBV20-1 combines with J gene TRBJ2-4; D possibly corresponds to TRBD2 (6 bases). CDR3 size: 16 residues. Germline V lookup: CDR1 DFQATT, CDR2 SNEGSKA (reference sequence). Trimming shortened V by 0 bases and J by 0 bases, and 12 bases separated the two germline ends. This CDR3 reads CSARDPAGPAKNIQYF. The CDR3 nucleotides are TGCAGTGCTAGAGATCCAGCGGGTCCAGCCAAAAACATTCAGTACTTC.